A single sample is the source of the 5 T cell receptor beta chains below, sequenced in a study of T-cell reconstitution after alpha-beta-depleted transplantation in children. Unique molecular identifiers were incorporated when the TCRbeta library was constructed. MiXCR was run by TCRdb on the PCR reads, yielding one entry per CDR3 protein. The sample shows about 580,000 distinct CDR3 sequences, 23% of them seen only once. The sequencing used PBMCs, mostly from graft donor cells, collected 360 days after TCRalphabeta/CD19-depleted stem cell transplant. The receptors were sampled from a boy in the first two years of life who had a stem cell transplant for acute myeloid leukemia, so the T cells may come from the graft donor.

V is TRBV20-1 and J is TRBJ2-1; 7 nucleotides agree with TRBD2. This CDR3 region has 16 residues. Germline V gene lookup returns CDR1 DFQATT and CDR2 SNEGSKA (reference sequence). After removal of 3 bases from V and 4 bases from J, the junction contained 12 bases not matched to a gene. For the CDR3, the DNA is TGCAGTGCTAGTAACCCTGTCGGGGGGAAGTACAATGAGCAGTTCTTC. Translating gives CSASNPVGGKYNEQFF.

This clonotype turned up a few times. J is TRBJ1-2 and V is TRBV6-5, with 9 bases aligning to TRBD1. Germline loops: CDR1 MNHEY, CDR2 SVGAGI. The CDR3 length is 15 residues. V dropped 2 bases and J dropped 7; count of bases not matched to a gene: 8. CDR3 nucleotide sequence: TGTGCCAGCAGTTACACCTTACAGGGGGCGACTGGCTACACCTTC. It is translated as CASSYTLQGATGYTF.

J is TRBJ2-1 and V is TRBV28, with D possibly TRBD2 on 6 matching bases. V shed 6 bases and J shed 2 bases, with 14 bases lying between them. This CDR3 has 15 amino acids. Germline assignment: CDR1 MDHEN and CDR2 SYDVKM. CDR3 sequence reads: CASRDRDLPYNEQFF. The CDR3 bases are TGTGCCAGCAGGGACCGGGACTTGCCCTACAATGAGCAGTTCTTC. Full variable domain (missing parts from reference TRBV28 and TRBJ2-1): DVKVTQSSRYLVKRTGEKVFLECVQDMDHENMFWYRQDPGLGLRLIYFSYDVKMKEKGDIPEGYSVSREKKERFSLILESASTNQTSMYLCASRDRDLPYNEQFFGPGTRLTVL.

V and J are TRBV28 and TRBJ2-7; no clear D gene. Per the germline V gene, CDR1 is MDHEN and CDR2 is SYDVKM. Trimming left V 4 bases short and J 1 base short, with 11 bases between. The CDR3 is 14 amino acids. For the CDR3, the DNA is TGTGCCAGCAGTTCGCCGACGGCATCCTACGAGCAGTACGTC. Translating gives CASSSPTASYEQYV.

This clonotype was picked up many times. The chain is built from TRBV12-3 or TRBV12-4 and TRBJ2-1; the D is unclear. The V gene lost 2 bases and the J gene lost 6 bases, with 11 bases spanning the gap. This CDR3 is built from 14 residues. This chain's CDR3 is CASSLLLAPNEQFF. CDR3 coding DNA: TGTGCCAGCAGTTTACTTCTGGCCCCCAATGAGCAGTTCTTC.